The next 11 T cell receptor beta chains were all read from a single sample in a study of blood T cell repertoires in COVID-19. Generated by immunoSEQ multiplex PCR, the TCRdb table keeps only in-frame clones and is missing some. The sample records roughly 370,000 clones, approximately 90% being singletons. Sequenced: PBMCs or T cells enriched from blood (not recorded which). The receptors come from a woman in her forties or fifties who had recovered from COVID-19.

There are many counts of this clone. V gene TRBV12-5 combines with J gene TRBJ1-4; D unclear. Trimming removed 6 bases from V and 8 bases from J, with 19 bases in between. Germline CDR1 is LGHNT and CDR2 is FRNRAP. This CDR3 comprises 15 residues. CDR3 DNA sequence: TGTGCTAGTGGATACCATGGCAGGTATCGGGAAAAACTGTTTTTT. Protein: CASGYHGRYREKLFF.

This sequence joins TRBV6-4 and TRBJ2-1; D ambiguous. Trimming removed 8 bases from V and 6 bases from J, with 17 bases in between. The germline V gene has CDR1 MRHNA and CDR2 SNTAGT. The CDR3 runs to 14 residues. The chain's CDR3 is CASATDLLSNEQFF. For the CDR3, the DNA is TGTGCCAGCGCGACCGACTTGCTCTCCAATGAGCAGTTCTTC.

The chain carries TRBV29-1 and TRBJ1-1, with 8 bases that match TRBD1. Germline CDR1 SQVTM, CDR2 ANQGSEA. V lost 6 bases, J lost 9 bases, and 3 bases stayed unmatched. This CDR3 spans 10 amino acids. This CDR3 reads CSVGQGQAFF. The CDR3 region has the DNA TGCAGCGTCGGACAGGGCCAAGCTTTCTTT.

The CDR3, as DNA: TGTGCCAGCAGCGTAGAGGGAACAGGTGATTTTTCTGGAAACACCATATATTTT. It specifies CASSVEGTGDFSGNTIYF. The genes are TRBV9 and TRBJ1-3; possibly TRBD1 for D (5 bases). V was cut by 0 bases and J by 1 base, with 17 bases left in between. CDR3 length equals 18 residues. Germline CDR1 is SGDLS and CDR2 is YYNGEE.

The CDR3 spells CASRTGNQPQHF. CDR3 nucleotide sequence: TGTGCCAGCAGAACAGGGAATCAGCCCCAGCATTTT. The chain couples TRBV6-5 to TRBJ1-5; maybe TRBD1 (6 bases). V lost 6 bases, J lost 4 bases, and 7 bases lay in between. This CDR3 region has 12 residues. Germline loops: CDR1 MNHEY, CDR2 SVGAGI.

This chain uses TRBV9 with TRBJ2-1, with 8 bases identical to TRBD2. This CDR3 has 16 amino acids. Germline V lookup: CDR1 SGDLS, CDR2 YYNGEE. Losses at the gene ends were 4 bases for V and 2 bases for J; bases not matched to a gene: 8. Here the CDR3 reads CASSSTAGAAYNEQFF. DNA for the CDR3: TGTGCCAGCAGCTCGACAGCGGGGGCGGCCTACAATGAGCAGTTCTTC.

The J gene is TRBJ2-7, the V gene TRBV5-1; 8 bases line up with TRBD2. V shed 4 bases, J shed 2 bases, and the junction held 5 bases outside the gene matches. CDR3 length: 14 residues. Germline V gene sequence: CDR1 SGHRS, CDR2 YFSETQ. Here the CDR3 reads CASSTASGPYEQYF. The DNA for the CDR3 is TGCGCCAGCAGCACGGCTAGCGGGCCCTACGAGCAGTACTTC.

This clone has more than one count but fewer than ten. Written as DNA, the CDR3 is TGTGCCACCCAGGACAGGGGCTATGGCTACACCTTC. Protein: CATQDRGYGYTF. J is TRBJ1-2 and V is TRBV28, with 9 bases matching TRBD1. Losses at the gene ends were 10 bases for V and 4 bases for J; bases not matched to a gene: 4. Germline V gene lookup returns CDR1 MDHEN and CDR2 SYDVKM. The CDR3 runs 12 residues.

This chain joins TRBV2 and TRBJ1-6; D unclear. The length of the CDR3 is 14 residues. The V gene's germline CDR1 is SNHLY and CDR2 FYNNEI. V lost 7 bases and J lost 4, with 11 bases in between. The CDR3 region has the DNA TGTGCCAGCACCGAACAGTTTTATAATTCACCCCTCCACTTT. Amino acids: CASTEQFYNSPLHF.

V usage is TRBV5-1 and J usage is TRBJ1-2; D remains ambiguous. The germline gives CDR1 SGHRS, CDR2 YFSETQ. The CDR3 is 16 residues long. V was trimmed by 4 bases and J by 4 bases, leaving 20 bases between them. In DNA, the CDR3 is TGCGCCAGCAGCACCCACGGGAGTCCTGTGGGCTATGGCTACACCTTC. Translation: CASSTHGSPVGYGYTF.

This clone came up once. The V gene is TRBV7-2, the J gene TRBJ1-5, with D possibly TRBD1 on 5 matching bases. Germline V gives CDR1 SGHTA, CDR2 FQGNSA. The CDR3 consists of 13 residues. Trimming removed 5 bases at V and 5 bases at J, with 10 bases between. The CDR3 is CASSPDTHQPQHF. The CDR3 DNA follows: TGTGCCAGCAGCCCGGACACCCATCAGCCCCAGCATTTT.